This entry describes one T cell receptor beta chain. The sample is drawn from a study of blood T cell repertoires in COVID-19. Participant-reported clinical history was the basis for cohort assignment. How the authors handled the data: Amplification with reference gene primers provided the estimates of nucleated cell counts. Clones were read by immunoSEQ multiplex PCR, and TCRdb kept only the in-frame ones, dropping some. D and trimming were read from the DNA, whereas the V and J calls and clone size are those reported in that table. The top ten clones hold approximately 1.9% of a sample with 300,000 to 400,000 clones, about 85% of them seen once. V lost 0 bases and J lost 8, with 8 bases in between. The CDR3 extends over 13 amino acids. Germline-derived CDR1 and CDR2 are LNHNV and YYDKDF (reference sequence).

Sequencing was done on a sample of PBMCs or T cells enriched from blood (not recorded which). The chain has TRBV15 and TRBJ1-5; no clear D gene. This TCR derives from a woman in her 30s who had been exposed to COVID-19. CDR3 DNA: TGTGCCACCAGCAGAGAGGGTCGGGAGCCCCAGCATTTT. It codes for CATSREGREPQHF.